These T cell receptor beta chains were read from a single sample in a study of a mutant IDH1 vaccine in newly diagnosed glioma. Repertoires were generated with immunoSEQ multiplex PCR, while TCRdb's copy carries only in-frame clones and drops some. This sample has 35,000 to 40,000 clones, with roughly 78% found just once. Material: PBMCs, obtained from a glioma patient treated with radiotherapy, temozolomide or both. Receptor source: a man between 35 and 55 years old with glioma. Some clones in this sample may be carry-over from other donors' samples. Each CDR3 is given with its conserved first and last residue. A D gene is named only where the DNA matches it firmly. Size tells how often a clone was seen (once, few, many) or the class of an expanded clone, and some rows leave it out.

NA,TRBJ2-3,NA,TRBV7-2,CASSTGANTQYF,TGTGCCAGCAGCACGGGCGCTAATACGCAGTATTTT
NA,TRBJ2-2,NA,TRBV6-5,CASMGWNTGELFF,TGTGCCAGCATGGGTTGGAACACCGGGGAGCTGTTTTTT
NA,TRBJ2-7,NA,TRBV6-1,CASRWGEQEQYF,TGTGCCAGCAGGTGGGGAGAGCAAGAGCAGTACTTC
NA,TRBJ2-7,NA,TRBV7-6,CASSLGAGNTYEQYF,TGTGCCAGCAGCTTAGGAGCAGGGAACACCTACGAGCAGTACTTC
NA,TRBJ2-5,TRBD1,TRBV2,CASSSTTGAETQYF,TGTGCCAGCAGTTCTACCACAGGGGCCGAGACCCAGTACTTC
NA,TRBJ2-1,TRBD2,TRBV6-4,CASSETSGGSNEQFF,TGTGCCAGCAGCGAGACTAGCGGGGGTAGCAATGAGCAGTTCTTC
NA,TRBJ2-2,NA,TRBV6-4,CASSDFRDGELFF,TGTGCCAGCAGTGACTTTCGGGATGGGGAGCTGTTTTTT
NA,TRBJ2-1,TRBD2,TRBV7-2,CASSAVSSGTNEQFF,TGTGCCAGCAGCGCCGTTTCTAGCGGGACCAATGAGCAGTTCTTC
once,TRBJ2-1,NA,TRBV5-1,CASSPRAGGYNEQFF,TGCGCCAGCAGCCCTCGGGCTGGGGGCTACAATGAGCAGTTCTTC
NA,TRBJ2-3,NA,TRBV15,CATSRAGYTDTQYF,TGTGCCACCAGCAGAGCCGGGTATACAGATACGCAGTATTTT
NA,TRBJ1-2,TRBD1,TRBV5-6,CASSLDRGRTYGYTF,TGTGCCAGCAGCCTGGACAGGGGGCGGACCTATGGCTACACCTTC
NA,TRBJ2-2,TRBD1,TRBV7-8,CASSLRDRYTGELFF,TGTGCCAGCAGCTTACGGGACAGGTACACCGGGGAGCTGTTTTTT
NA,TRBJ2-7,TRBD2,TRBV25-1,CASSEPLAGAHYEQYF,TGTGCCAGCAGTGAACCTCTAGCGGGGGCACACTACGAGCAGTACTTC
few,TRBJ1-5,NA,TRBV5-6,CASSLEGFAQPQHF,TGTGCCAGCAGCTTGGAAGGATTCGCCCAGCCCCAGCATTTT
NA,TRBJ2-1,TRBD1,TRBV7-2,CASSITTGQVEQFF,TGTGCCAGCAGCATAACGACAGGGCAGGTCGAGCAGTTCTTC
NA,TRBJ2-3,NA,TRBV5-6,CASSLGPKARSTDTQYF,TGTGCCAGCAGCTTGGGACCCAAGGCTCGTAGCACAGATACGCAGTATTTT
NA,TRBJ1-5,TRBD1,TRBV7-2,CASSFRQGAQPQHF,TGTGCCAGCAGCTTTCGACAGGGGGCTCAGCCCCAGCATTTT
once,TRBJ2-7,TRBD1,TRBV4-1,CASSQRQGAYEQYF,TGCGCCAGCAGCCAACGACAGGGGGCCTACGAGCAGTACTTC
NA,TRBJ2-3,TRBD1,TRBV5-1,CASSLSGQGDTQYF,TGCGCCAGCAGCTTGTCCGGACAGGGGGATACGCAGTATTTT
NA,TRBJ1-5,NA,TRBV7-9,CASSSLDQPQHF,TGTGCCAGCAGCTCCCTCGATCAGCCCCAGCATTTT
NA,TRBJ1-5,TRBD1,TRBV10-3,CAISDQRGGAGQPQHF,TGTGCCATCAGTGATCAACGAGGGGGCGCGGGGCAGCCCCAGCATTTT
NA,TRBJ2-5,NA,TRBV25-1,CASSVETGPRATQYF,TGTGCCAGCAGCGTCGAGACAGGCCCAAGAGCGACCCAGTACTTC
NA,TRBJ1-5,NA,TRBV11-2,CASSSGNQPQHF,TGTGCCAGCAGCTCCGGAAATCAGCCCCAGCATTTT
once,TRBJ1-1,TRBD1,TRBV18,CASSPAGTGMNTEAFF,TGTGCCAGCTCACCAGCGGGGACAGGGATGAACACTGAAGCTTTCTTT
NA,TRBJ1-1,NA,TRBV19,CASSILQSRLLNTEAFF,TGTGCCAGTAGTATTCTGCAGTCCCGTCTCCTGAACACTGAAGCTTTCTTT
NA,TRBJ1-4,TRBD1,TRBV19,CASSRQGWEKLFF,TGTGCCAGTAGCCGACAGGGTTGGGAAAAACTGTTTTTT
NA,TRBJ1-2,NA,TRBV30,CAWSVSDYGYTF,TGTGCCTGGAGTGTTTCCGATTATGGCTACACCTTC
NA,TRBJ1-1,NA,TRBV4-1,CASSQEGQLDTEAFF,TGCGCCAGCAGCCAAGAAGGACAGCTGGACACTGAAGCTTTCTTT
NA,TRBJ2-1,TRBD1,TRBV6-5,CASSRTGSNEQFF,TGTGCCAGCAGCAGGACAGGGAGTAATGAGCAGTTCTTC
NA,TRBJ2-4,NA,TRBV27,CASSRNSVAKNIQYF,TGTGCCAGCAGTCGAAACAGCGTAGCCAAAAACATTCAGTACTTC
NA,TRBJ2-2,NA,TRBV5-6,CASSRGVNTGELFF,TGTGCCAGCAGCCGAGGGGTGAACACCGGGGAGCTGTTTTTT
NA,TRBJ1-3,TRBD1,TRBV11-2,CASSLRQGSGNTIYF,TGTGCCAGCAGCTTAAGACAGGGGAGTGGAAACACCATATATTTT
NA,TRBJ1-1,TRBD1,TRBV11-2,CASSSIRSRGQGEAFF,TGTGCCAGCAGCTCGATTCGATCCAGGGGGCAGGGTGAAGCTTTCTTT
NA,TRBJ1-4,NA,TRBV18,CASSPRIDARREKLFF,TGTGCCAGCTCACCACGAATAGATGCCCGGCGTGAAAAACTGTTTTTT
once,TRBJ2-3,TRBD1,TRBV6-5,CASSRRTGTQYF,TGTGCCAGCAGTAGACGGACAGGTACGCAGTATTTT
NA,TRBJ2-3,NA,TRBV7-2,CASSLAGAAYTQYF,TGTGCCAGCAGCTTGGCGGGGGCCGCTTATACGCAGTATTTT
NA,TRBJ2-5,TRBD1,TRBV19,CASDGGTGGRYQETQYF,TGTGCCAGCGATGGAGGGACAGGGGGCCGGTACCAAGAGACCCAGTACTTC
few,TRBJ1-1,NA,TRBV5-1,CASSLDRQPNTEAFF,TGCGCCAGCAGCTTGGATAGACAGCCCAACACTGAAGCTTTCTTT
NA,TRBJ1-4,NA,TRBV4-2,CASSQESRGEREKLFF,TGTGCCAGCAGCCAAGAGTCCAGGGGCGAACGGGAAAAACTGTTTTTT
NA,TRBJ2-7,NA,TRBV30,CAWQTDPYEQYF,TGTGCCTGGCAGACTGATCCCTACGAGCAGTACTTC
NA,TRBJ1-2,TRBD1,TRBV29-1,CSVEGQGGGYTF,TGCAGCGTTGAAGGACAGGGGGGTGGCTACACCTTC
NA,TRBJ2-7,NA,TRBV10-1,CASSELDSYEQYF,TGCGCCAGCAGTGAGCTGGACTCCTACGAGCAGTACTTC
few,TRBJ1-1,NA,TRBV29-1,CSVDKGGNTEAFF,TGCAGCGTTGATAAGGGGGGGAACACTGAAGCTTTCTTT
NA,TRBJ2-1,NA,TRBV7-2,CASSLSAASSYNEQFF,TGTGCCAGCAGCTTAAGTGCGGCCAGCTCCTACAATGAGCAGTTCTTC
NA,TRBJ2-2,NA,TRBV19,CASITANTGELFF,TGTGCCAGTATTACCGCGAACACCGGGGAGCTGTTTTTT
NA,TRBJ2-1,NA,TRBV14,CASSYGTGAYNEQFF,TGTGCCAGCAGCTACGGGACGGGTGCCTACAATGAGCAGTTCTTC
NA,TRBJ2-5,TRBD2,TRBV2,CASSAGTTTAGFETQYF,TGTGCCAGCAGTGCCGGGACTACAACAGCCGGGTTTGAGACCCAGTACTTC
medium-sized,TRBJ1-1,NA,TRBV27,CASRPGGNTEAFF,TGTGCCAGCAGGCCCGGGGGGAACACTGAAGCTTTCTTT
NA,TRBJ2-1,TRBD2,TRBV29-1,CSATSGGDNEQFF,TGCAGCGCCACTAGCGGGGGGGACAATGAGCAGTTCTTC
NA,TRBJ1-1,NA,TRBV29-1,CSVRRGKTEAFF,TGCAGCGTCCGCCGGGGGAAGACTGAAGCTTTCTTT